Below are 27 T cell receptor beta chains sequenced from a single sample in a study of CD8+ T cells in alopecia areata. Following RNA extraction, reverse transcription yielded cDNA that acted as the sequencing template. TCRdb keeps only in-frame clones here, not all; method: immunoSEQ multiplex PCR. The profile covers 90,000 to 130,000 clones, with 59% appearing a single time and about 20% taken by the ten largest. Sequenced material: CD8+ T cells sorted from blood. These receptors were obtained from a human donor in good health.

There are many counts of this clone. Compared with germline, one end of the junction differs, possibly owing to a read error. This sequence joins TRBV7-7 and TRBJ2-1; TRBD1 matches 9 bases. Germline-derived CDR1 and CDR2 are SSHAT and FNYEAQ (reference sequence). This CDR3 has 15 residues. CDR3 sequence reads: CASSSRQGAYNEQFF. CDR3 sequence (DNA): TGTGCTAGCAGCTCACGACAGGGGGCCTACAATGAGCAGTTCTTC.

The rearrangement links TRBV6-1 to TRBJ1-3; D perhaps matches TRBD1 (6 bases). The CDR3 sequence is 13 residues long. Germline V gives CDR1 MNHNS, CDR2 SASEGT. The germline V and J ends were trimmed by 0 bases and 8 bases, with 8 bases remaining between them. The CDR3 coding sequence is TGTGCCAGCAGTGAAGCGGGGGCGGACACCATATATTTT. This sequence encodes CASSEAGADTIYF.

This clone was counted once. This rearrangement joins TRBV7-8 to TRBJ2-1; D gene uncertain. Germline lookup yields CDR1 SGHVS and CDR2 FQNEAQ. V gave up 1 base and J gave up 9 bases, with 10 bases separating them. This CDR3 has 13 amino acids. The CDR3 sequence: CASSLECWGEQFF. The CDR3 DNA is TGTGCCAGCAGCTTAGAGTGTTGGGGTGAGCAGTTCTTC.

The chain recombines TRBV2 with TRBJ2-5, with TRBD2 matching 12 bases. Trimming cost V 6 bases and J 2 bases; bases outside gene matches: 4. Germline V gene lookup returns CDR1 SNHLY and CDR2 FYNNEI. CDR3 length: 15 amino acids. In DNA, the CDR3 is TGTGCCAGCAGAAGACTAGCGGGGGCTCAAGAGACCCAGTACTTC. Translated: CASRRLAGAQETQYF.

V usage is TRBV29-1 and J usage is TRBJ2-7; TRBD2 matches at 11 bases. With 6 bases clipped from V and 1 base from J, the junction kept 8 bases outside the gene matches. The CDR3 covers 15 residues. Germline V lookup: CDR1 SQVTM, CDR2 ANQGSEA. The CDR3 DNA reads TGCAGCGTCGTGCCTAGCGGGGGGCCATCCTACGAGCAGTACTTC. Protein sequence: CSVVPSGGPSYEQYF.

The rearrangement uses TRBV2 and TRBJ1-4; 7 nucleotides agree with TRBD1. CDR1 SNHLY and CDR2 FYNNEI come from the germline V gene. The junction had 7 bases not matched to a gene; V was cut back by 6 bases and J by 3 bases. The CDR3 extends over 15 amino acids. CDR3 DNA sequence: TGTGCCAGCAGCGATACAGGGGCTGCTAATGAAAAACTGTTTTTT. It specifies CASSDTGAANEKLFF.

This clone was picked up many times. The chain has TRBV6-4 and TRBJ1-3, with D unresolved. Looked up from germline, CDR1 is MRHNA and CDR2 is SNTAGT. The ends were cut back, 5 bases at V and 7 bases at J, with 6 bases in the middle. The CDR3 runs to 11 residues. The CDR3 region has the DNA TGTGCCAGCAGTCAGTGGAACACCATATATTTT. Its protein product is CASSQWNTIYF.

The CDR3, as DNA: TGCGCCAGCAGCCAAGAACGGTTAGACATGATCATCTACGAGCAGTACTTC. Protein: CASSQERLDMIIYEQYF. V and J are TRBV4-3 and TRBJ2-7; D ambiguous. From germline, CDR1 is LGHNA and CDR2 YSLEER. Trimming removed 0 bases at V and 3 bases at J, with 18 bases between. The CDR3 totals 17 residues.

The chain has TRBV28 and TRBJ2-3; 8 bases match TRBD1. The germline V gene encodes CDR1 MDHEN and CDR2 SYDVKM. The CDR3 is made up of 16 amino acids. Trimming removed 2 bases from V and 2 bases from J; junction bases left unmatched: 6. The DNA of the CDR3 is TGTGCCAGCAGTTTAACCCGGGACAGGACCACAGATACGCAGTATTTT. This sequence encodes CASSLTRDRTTDTQYF.

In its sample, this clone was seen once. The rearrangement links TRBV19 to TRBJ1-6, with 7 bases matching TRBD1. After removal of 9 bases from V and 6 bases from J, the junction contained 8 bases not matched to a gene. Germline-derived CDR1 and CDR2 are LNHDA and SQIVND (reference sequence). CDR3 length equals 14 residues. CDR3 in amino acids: CASNQGVANSPLHF. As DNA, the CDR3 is TGTGCCAGCAACCAGGGGGTTGCTAATTCACCCCTCCACTTT.

CDR3 sequence reads: CASSLSKAGGLETQYF. The CDR3 DNA sequence: TGTGCCAGCAGCTTAAGCAAAGCGGGGGGTTTGGAGACCCAGTACTTC. This sequence joins TRBV13 and TRBJ2-5, with 9 bases that match TRBD2. With V trimmed by 2 bases and J by 5 bases, 9 bases remained unmatched. This CDR3 has 16 amino acids. Germline V CDR1 and CDR2: PRHDT, FYEKMQ (reference sequence).

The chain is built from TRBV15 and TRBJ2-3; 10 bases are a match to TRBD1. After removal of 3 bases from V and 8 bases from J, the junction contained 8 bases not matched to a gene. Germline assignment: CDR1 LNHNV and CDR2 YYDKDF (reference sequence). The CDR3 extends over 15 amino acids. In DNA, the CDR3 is TGTGCCACCAGCAGGGACAGGGGGGATTTAGCTACGCAGTATTTT. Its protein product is CATSRDRGDLATQYF.

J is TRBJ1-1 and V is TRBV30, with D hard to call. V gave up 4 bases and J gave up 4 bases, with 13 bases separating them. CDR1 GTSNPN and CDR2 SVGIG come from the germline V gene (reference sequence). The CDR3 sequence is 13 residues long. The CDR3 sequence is CAWMAGGSTEAFF. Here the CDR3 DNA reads TGTGCCTGGATGGCTGGCGGAAGCACTGAAGCTTTCTTT. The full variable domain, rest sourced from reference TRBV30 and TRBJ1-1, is SQTIHQWPATLVQPVGSPLSLECTVEGTSNPNLYWYRQAAGRGLQLLFYSVGIGQISSEVPQNLSASRPQDRQFILSSKKLLLSDSGFYLCAWMAGGSTEAFFGQGTRLTVV.

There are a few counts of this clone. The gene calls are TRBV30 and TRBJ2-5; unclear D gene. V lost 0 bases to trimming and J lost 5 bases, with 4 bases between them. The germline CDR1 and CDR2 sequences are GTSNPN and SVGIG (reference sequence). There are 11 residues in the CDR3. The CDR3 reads CAWSVTETQYF. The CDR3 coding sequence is TGTGCCTGGAGTGTAACTGAGACCCAGTACTTC.

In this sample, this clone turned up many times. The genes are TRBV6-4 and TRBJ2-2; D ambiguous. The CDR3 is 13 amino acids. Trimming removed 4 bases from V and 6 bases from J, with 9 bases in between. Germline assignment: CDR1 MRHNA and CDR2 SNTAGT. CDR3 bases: TGTGCCAGCAGTGTGGGCGACTCCGGGGAGCTGTTTTTT. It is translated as CASSVGDSGELFF.

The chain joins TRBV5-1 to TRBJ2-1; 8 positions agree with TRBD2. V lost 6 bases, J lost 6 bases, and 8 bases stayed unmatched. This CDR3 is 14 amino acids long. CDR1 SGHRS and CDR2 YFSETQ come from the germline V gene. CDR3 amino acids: CASKGRGATNEQFF. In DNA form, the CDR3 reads TGCGCCAGCAAGGGGCGGGGGGCCACCAATGAGCAGTTCTTC.

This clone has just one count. Written as DNA, the CDR3 is TGTGCCAGCACCGTCTCGACTGGGTCCTACGAGCAGTACTTC. Translating it yields CASTVSTGSYEQYF. The rearrangement uses TRBV6-6 and TRBJ2-7; no definite D call. Trimming shortened V by 7 bases and J by 1 base, and 14 bases separated the two germline ends. Looked up from germline, CDR1 is MNHNY and CDR2 is SVGAGI (reference sequence). CDR3 size: 14 residues.

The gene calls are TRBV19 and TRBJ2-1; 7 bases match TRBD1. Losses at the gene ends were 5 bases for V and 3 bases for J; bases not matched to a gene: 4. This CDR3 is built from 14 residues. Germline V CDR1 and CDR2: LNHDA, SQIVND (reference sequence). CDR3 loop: CASSPQGDYNEQFF. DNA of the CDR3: TGTGCCAGTAGTCCCCAGGGGGACTACAATGAGCAGTTCTTC.

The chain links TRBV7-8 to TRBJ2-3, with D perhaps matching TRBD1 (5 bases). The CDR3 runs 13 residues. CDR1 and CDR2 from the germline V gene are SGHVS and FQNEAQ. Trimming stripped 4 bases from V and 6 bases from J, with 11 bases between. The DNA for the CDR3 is TGTGCCAGCAGCTCGTCAGGGCACGATACGCAGTATTTT. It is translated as CASSSSGHDTQYF.

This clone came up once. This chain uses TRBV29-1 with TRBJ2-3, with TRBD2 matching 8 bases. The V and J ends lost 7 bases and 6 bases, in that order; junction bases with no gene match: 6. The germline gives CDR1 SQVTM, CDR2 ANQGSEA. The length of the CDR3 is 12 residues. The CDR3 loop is CSGVRGGDTQYF. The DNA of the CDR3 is TGCAGCGGGGTTCGGGGGGGCGATACGCAGTATTTT.

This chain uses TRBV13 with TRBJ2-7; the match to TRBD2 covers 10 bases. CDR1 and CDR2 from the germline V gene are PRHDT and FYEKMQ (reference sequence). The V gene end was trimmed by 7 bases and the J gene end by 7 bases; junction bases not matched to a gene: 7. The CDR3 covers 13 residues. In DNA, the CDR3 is TGTGCCAGCAAGAGCGGGGGGGCCAGAGAGCAGTACTTC. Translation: CASKSGGAREQYF. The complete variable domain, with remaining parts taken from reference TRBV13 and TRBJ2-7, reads AAGVIQSPRHLIKEKRETATLKCYPIPRHDTVYWYQQGPGQDPQFLISFYEKMQSDKGSIPDRFSAQQFSDYHSELNMSSLELGDSALYFCASKSGGAREQYFGPGTRLTVT.

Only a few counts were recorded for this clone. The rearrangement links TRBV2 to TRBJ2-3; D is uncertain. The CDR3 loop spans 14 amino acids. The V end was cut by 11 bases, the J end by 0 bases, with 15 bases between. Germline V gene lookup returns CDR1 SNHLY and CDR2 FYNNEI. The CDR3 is CAARRVVSTDTQYF. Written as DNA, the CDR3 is TGTGCCGCTCGAAGGGTGGTTAGCACAGATACGCAGTATTTT.

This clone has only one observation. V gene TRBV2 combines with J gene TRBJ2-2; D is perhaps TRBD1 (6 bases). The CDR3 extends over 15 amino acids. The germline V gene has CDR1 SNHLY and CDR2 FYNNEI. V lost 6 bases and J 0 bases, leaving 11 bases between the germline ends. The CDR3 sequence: CASRGRGPNTGELFF. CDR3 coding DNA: TGTGCCAGCAGGGGCAGGGGACCGAACACCGGGGAGCTGTTTTTT. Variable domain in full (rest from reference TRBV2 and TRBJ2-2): EPEVTQTPSHQVTQMGQEVILRCVPISNHLYFYWYRQILGQKVEFLVSFYNNEISEKSEIFDDQFSVERPDGSNFTLKIRSTKLEDSAMYFCASRGRGPNTGELFFGEGSRLTVL.

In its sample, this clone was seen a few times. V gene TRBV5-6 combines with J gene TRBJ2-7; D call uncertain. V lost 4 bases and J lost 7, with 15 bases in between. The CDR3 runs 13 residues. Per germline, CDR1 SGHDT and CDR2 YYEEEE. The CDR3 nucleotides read TGTGCCAGCAGCCTCAAAGTCCAGTGGGAGCAGTACTTC. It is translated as CASSLKVQWEQYF.

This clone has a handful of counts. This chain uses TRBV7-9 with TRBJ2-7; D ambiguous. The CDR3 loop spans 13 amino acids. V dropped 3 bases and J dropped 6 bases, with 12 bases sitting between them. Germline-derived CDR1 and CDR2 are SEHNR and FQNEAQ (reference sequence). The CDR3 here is CASSFNGLIEQYF. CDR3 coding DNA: TGTGCCAGCAGCTTTAACGGCTTGATCGAGCAGTACTTC.

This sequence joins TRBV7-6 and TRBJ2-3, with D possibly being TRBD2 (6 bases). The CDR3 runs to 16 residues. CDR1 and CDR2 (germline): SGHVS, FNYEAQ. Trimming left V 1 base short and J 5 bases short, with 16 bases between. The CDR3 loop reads CASSLGQAGWGDTQYF. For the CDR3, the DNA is TGTGCCAGCAGCTTAGGCCAGGCGGGATGGGGAGATACGCAGTATTTT.

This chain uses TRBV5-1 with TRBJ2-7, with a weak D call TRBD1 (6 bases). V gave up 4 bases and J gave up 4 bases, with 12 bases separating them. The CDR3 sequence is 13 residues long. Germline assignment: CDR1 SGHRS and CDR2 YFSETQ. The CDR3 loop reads CASSQETGYEQYF. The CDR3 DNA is TGCGCCAGCAGCCAAGAGACAGGTTACGAGCAGTACTTC.